Listed below are T cell receptor beta chains from one sample, sequenced in a study of PD-1 blockade in classical Hodgkin lymphoma. TCRdb's copy holds only in-frame clones and misses some; the assay was immunoSEQ multiplex PCR. This sample has about 50,000 clones, with about 80% found just once. Sequenced here: peripheral blood mononuclear cells (PBMCs), sampled before the fourth cycle of nivolumab. Receptor source: a human donor with classical Hodgkin lymphoma. Both conserved end residues are part of each CDR3. The D gene is left open where the match is weak. Clone sizes are given selectively: once, few, many, or a class where the clone is expanded.

V gene	D gene	CDR3 length	clone size	J gene	CDR3 DNA	CDR3 protein
TRBV10-3	.	12	.	TRBJ2-1	TGTGCCATCAGTGCGAGCGGGAATGAGCAGTTCTTC	CAISASGNEQFF
TRBV6-1	.	16	.	TRBJ1-5	TGTGCCAGCAGTGACCGGCTAACAGGAGGTCTTCAGCCCCAGCATTTT	CASSDRLTGGLQPQHF
TRBV9	.	14	few	TRBJ1-5	TGTGCCAGCAGCGTAGAACCTTTCAATCAGCCCCAGCATTTT	CASSVEPFNQPQHF
TRBV5-6	TRBD1	15	.	TRBJ1-5	TGTGCCAGCAGCTTATTTGACAGGGACAATCAGCCCCAGCATTTT	CASSLFDRDNQPQHF
TRBV2	.	14	few	TRBJ1-6	TGTGCCAGCTCCGTCGAGGCCAGTTGGTCACCCCTCCACTTT	CASSVEASWSPLHF
TRBV15	TRBD2	18	.	TRBJ2-1	TGTGCCACCAGCTCCCCGGGGGGGGGCCCCGACCAGTACAATGAGCAGTTCTTC	CATSSPGGGPDQYNEQFF
TRBV2	.	13	few	TRBJ2-5	TGTGCCAGCACCGAACGTCCCCAAGAGACCCAGTACTTC	CASTERPQETQYF
TRBV7-2	.	15	.	TRBJ2-2	TGTGCCAGCAGCTTTCTTGGCTCCCTTGCCGGGGAGCTGTTTTTT	CASSFLGSLAGELFF
TRBV7-8	.	17	once	TRBJ1-5	TGTGCCAGCAGCTTAGCGCGGGACTCCTATAGCAATCAGCCCCAGCATTTT	CASSLARDSYSNQPQHF
TRBV18	.	17	.	TRBJ2-6	TGTGCCAGCTCACCCTTAGCGGATCTCTCTGGGGCCAACGTCCTGACTTTC	CASSPLADLSGANVLTF
TRBV5-4	.	13	.	TRBJ1-1	TGTGCCAGCAGCTTTTCGGAGAACACTGAAGCTTTCTTT	CASSFSENTEAFF
TRBV30	.	12	few	TRBJ2-1	TGTGCCTGGAGTGCGGAGAGGAATGAGCAGTTCTTC	CAWSAERNEQFF
TRBV5-1	.	14	.	TRBJ2-7	TGCGCCAGCAGCTGGGGGACGGACTCCTACGAGCAGTACTTC	CASSWGTDSYEQYF
TRBV19	.	13	.	TRBJ2-7	TGTGCCAGTAGTATACAGCTGACGGACGAGCAGTACTTC	CASSIQLTDEQYF
TRBV10-3	TRBD2	15	.	TRBJ2-3	TGTGCCATCAGTAAGACTAGCGGGAGCACAGATACGCAGTATTTT	CAISKTSGSTDTQYF
TRBV4-1	TRBD2	18	few	TRBJ2-1	TGCGCCAGCAGCCAAGTGGGGCGTGGACTAGCGGGAGACCGTGAGCAGTTCTTC	CASSQVGRGLAGDREQFF
TRBV27	.	14	.	TRBJ1-5	TGTGCCAGCAGTTTATTGGGGGTGGGTCAGCCCCAGCATTTT	CASSLLGVGQPQHF
TRBV11-3	.	16	.	TRBJ2-3	TGTGCCAGCAGCTTAGGCAGGCGGGGAAGCACAGATACGCAGTATTTT	CASSLGRRGSTDTQYF
TRBV11-3	.	13	.	TRBJ2-2	TGTGCCAGCAGCTTCAGGGTCACCGGGGAGCTGTTTTTT	CASSFRVTGELFF
TRBV27	.	13	.	TRBJ2-5	TGTGCCAGCAGTCTATCCGGGACTGGGACCCAGTACTTC	CASSLSGTGTQYF
TRBV9	.	13	.	TRBJ1-2	TGTGCCAGCAGCAGGACCGGCCTCTATGGCTACACCTTC	CASSRTGLYGYTF
TRBV2	TRBD2	13	.	TRBJ2-7	TGTGCCACCGGACTAGCGGCCTCCTACGAGCAGTACTTC	CATGLAASYEQYF
TRBV19	TRBD1	15	few	TRBJ2-7	TGTGCCAGTAGTATAACCCCCGGGACAGGGCGCGAGCAGTACTTC	CASSITPGTGREQYF
TRBV6-6	.	15	few	TRBJ2-1	TGTGCCAGCAGATCGCAGGGTAGCTCCTACAATGAGCAGTTCTTC	CASRSQGSSYNEQFF
TRBV5-5	TRBD1	16	.	TRBJ1-5	TGTGCCAGCAGCCCGGGCGGGACAGGGCGTAATCAGCCCCAGCATTTT	CASSPGGTGRNQPQHF
TRBV5-6	.	13	.	TRBJ1-4	TGTGCCAGCAGCAAACAGCATAATGAAAAACTGTTTTTT	CASSKQHNEKLFF
TRBV10-3	.	14	.	TRBJ2-3	TGTGCCATCAGTGTGGCCAGCAGCACAGATACGCAGTATTTT	CAISVASSTDTQYF
TRBV6-1	TRBD2	14	once	TRBJ2-3	TGTGCCAGCAGTGTACGGGAGGGCCAGGATACGCAGTATTTT	CASSVREGQDTQYF
TRBV6-6	TRBD2	16	.	TRBJ2-3	TGTGCCAGCAGTTACCCCGGATTAGCGGGAGAGGATACGCAGTATTTT	CASSYPGLAGEDTQYF